The 28 T cell receptor beta chains below all came from one sample that was sequenced in a study of identical twins. TCRdb reprocessed the 5' RACE reads via MiXCR and lists one record per CDR3 protein. The sample includes about 660,000 distinct CDR3 sequences, around 8.6% of them seen just once. The data also belong to a second study, concerning yellow fever vaccine responses in identical twins.

The material sequenced was PBMCs. The receptor source for this set is a woman younger than 30 in good health.

Only a few counts were recorded for this clonotype. The V and J genes are TRBV6-6 and TRBJ2-7, with D possibly being TRBD1 (6 bases). Trimming took off 6 bases at V and 3 bases at J, with 12 bases between the two ends. The CDR3 runs 13 residues. From germline, CDR1 is MNHNY and CDR2 SVGAGI (reference sequence). In nucleotides, the CDR3 is TGTGCCAGCAGCAACGAACAGGGCTACGAGCAGTACTTC. Protein product: CASSNEQGYEQYF.

J is TRBJ1-2 and V is TRBV25-1, with 7 bases that match TRBD1. The germline V gene has CDR1 MGHDK and CDR2 SYGVNS. The length of the CDR3 is 15 residues. Trimming removed 2 bases from V and 0 bases from J; junction bases left unmatched: 3. The CDR3 protein is CASSEPGTANYGYTF. The CDR3 bases are TGTGCCAGCAGTGAACCGGGGACAGCTAACTATGGCTACACCTTC.

This clonotype was seen a single time. The chain combines TRBV7-2 with TRBJ2-7; D might be TRBD2 (6 bases). The CDR3 contains 13 residues. Between the trimmed V and J ends, which lost 4 bases and 7 bases, there was a span of 14 bases. Germline V gene sequence: CDR1 SGHTA, CDR2 FQGNSA. The CDR3 loop reads CASSSGAVREQYF. The CDR3 DNA is TGTGCCAGCAGCTCGGGAGCGGTCCGGGAGCAGTACTTC. The full variable domain, in which reference TRBV7-2 and TRBJ2-7 provide the parts outside the CDR3, is GAGVSQSPSNKVTEKGKDVELRCDPISGHTALYWYRQSLGQGLEFLIYFQGNSAPDKSGLPSDRFSAERTGGSVSTLTIQRTQQEDSAVYLCASSSGAVREQYFGPGTRLTVT.

This rearrangement joins TRBV4-1 to TRBJ2-1; a possible D gene is TRBD2 (6 bases). Germline assignment: CDR1 MGHRA and CDR2 YSYEKL. CDR3 length: 16 residues. V was shortened by 1 base and J by 4 bases, with 14 bases between the two germline ends. CDR3 region: CASSQARLAFYNEQFF. The CDR3 DNA is TGCGCCAGCAGCCAAGCGAGGCTAGCGTTTTACAATGAGCAGTTCTTC.

This clonotype was seen a handful of times. This sequence joins TRBV30 and TRBJ2-2; 7 bases align to TRBD2. The CDR3 spans 14 residues. The germline V gene has CDR1 GTSNPN and CDR2 SVGIG (reference sequence). V lost 0 bases to trimming and J lost 7 bases; unmatched junction nucleotides: 5. In DNA, the CDR3 is TGTGCCTGGAGTGTATATGCGGGAGTCGGGGAGCTGTTTTTT. It translates to CAWSVYAGVGELFF.

This clonotype came up a few times. The chain carries TRBV7-2 and TRBJ2-1, with D hard to call. The germline V gene has CDR1 SGHTA and CDR2 FQGNSA. The germline V and J ends were trimmed by 2 bases and 8 bases, with 10 bases remaining between them. This CDR3 is built from 13 residues. The CDR3, as DNA: TGTGCCAGCAGCTTAAACCCTCTGGATGAGCAGTTCTTC. Protein sequence: CASSLNPLDEQFF.

The chain joins TRBV24-1 to TRBJ2-7; TRBD1 agrees at 7 bases. The CDR3 is made up of 12 amino acids. The germline gives CDR1 KGHDR, CDR2 SFDVKD. V lost 4 bases to trimming and J lost 4 bases; unmatched junction nucleotides: 0. CDR3: CATSDRGYEQYF. The CDR3 region has the DNA TGTGCCACCAGTGACAGGGGGTACGAGCAGTACTTC.

V gene TRBV28 combines with J gene TRBJ2-7; 12 nucleotides line up with TRBD2. This CDR3 spans 14 amino acids. Germline V gene lookup returns CDR1 MDHEN and CDR2 SYDVKM. The ends lost 4 bases at V and 5 bases at J; junction bases unmatched: 3. The CDR3 sequence: CASSWTSGVDEQYF. The CDR3 bases are TGTGCCAGCAGTTGGACTAGCGGGGTTGACGAGCAGTACTTC.

This chain connects TRBV20-1 to TRBJ2-3; possibly TRBD2 for D (5 bases). Trimming took off 4 bases at V and 1 base at J, with 9 bases between the two ends. Germline V lookup: CDR1 DFQATT, CDR2 SNEGSKA (reference sequence). This CDR3 contains 13 residues. CDR3 amino acids: CSAMPAGTDTQYF. For the CDR3, the DNA is TGCAGTGCTATGCCAGCGGGCACAGATACGCAGTATTTT.

The gene calls are TRBV28 and TRBJ2-3; TRBD1 agrees at 9 bases. CDR3 length: 15 amino acids. Germline CDR1 MDHEN, CDR2 SYDVKM. J lost 5 bases, V lost 6 bases, and 9 bases had no gene match. The CDR3 region is CASRTTGGYGDTQYF. The CDR3 region has the DNA TGTGCCAGCAGAACGACAGGGGGTTACGGAGATACGCAGTATTTT. The full variable domain, completed using reference TRBV28 and TRBJ2-3, is DVKVTQSSRYLVKRTGEKVFLECVQDMDHENMFWYRQDPGLGLRLIYFSYDVKMKEKGDIPEGYSVSREKKERFSLILESASTNQTSMYLCASRTTGGYGDTQYFGPGTRLTVL.

This clonotype was seen only a few times. The chain has TRBV3-1 and TRBJ2-7; the match to TRBD2 covers 15 bases. The J segment lost 6 bases and the V segment lost 3 bases, leaving 3 bases of the junction unmatched. Germline loops: CDR1 LGHDT, CDR2 YNNKEL (reference sequence). This CDR3 contains 15 residues. In DNA form, the CDR3 reads TGTGCCAGCAGCCACAGGGGACTAGCGGGAGGCGAGCAGTACTTC. Its translation is CASSHRGLAGGEQYF.

The rearrangement links TRBV7-9 to TRBJ2-7; D uncertain. Deletions cut 5 bases from V and 0 bases from J, with 17 bases between. This CDR3 spans 16 amino acids. Germline values: CDR1 SEHNR, CDR2 FQNEAQ (reference sequence). CDR3 region: CASSPPGLVHSYEQYF. The CDR3, as DNA: TGTGCCAGCAGCCCCCCGGGCTTAGTCCACTCCTACGAGCAGTACTTC.

This clonotype appeared a few times. The V call is TRBV21-1, the J call TRBJ2-2; the table's D call, TRBD2, was not checked against the DNA. TRBV21-1 represents a pseudogene. CDR3 length: 20 amino acids. In DNA form, the CDR3 reads TGTGCCAGCGGCCCCCTGGAGATAACACGCGGGAGGGCCCGGGGCGGGGAGCTGTTTTTT. Its translation: CASGPLEITRGRARGGELFF.

This clonotype was seen a few times. V usage is TRBV7-9 and J usage is TRBJ1-1; D perhaps matches TRBD1 (5 bases). This CDR3 has 14 residues. Germline V gene lookup returns CDR1 SEHNR and CDR2 FQNEAQ (reference sequence). V was trimmed by 5 bases and J by 4 bases, leaving 14 bases between them. The chain's CDR3 is CASSEPTGGTEAFF. CDR3 in DNA: TGTGCCAGCAGCGAACCCACAGGCGGCACTGAAGCTTTCTTT.

The table lists this clonotype with a few counts. The J gene is TRBJ2-7, the V gene TRBV6-5; 8 nucleotides line up with TRBD1. CDR1 and CDR2 from the germline V gene are MNHEY and SVGAGI. V dropped 4 bases and J dropped 7; count of bases not matched to a gene: 15. CDR3 length: 16 amino acids. Here the CDR3 reads CASSSATGQGAREQYF. The CDR3 bases are TGTGCCAGCAGTTCCGCGACTGGGCAGGGGGCGCGGGAGCAGTACTTC.

Ten or more counts support this clonotype. The chain uses TRBV5-1 and TRBJ2-1; 11 bases map to TRBD2. V shed 0 bases, J shed 9 bases, and the junction held 5 bases outside the gene matches. The CDR3 contains 15 residues. Germline V CDR1 and CDR2: SGHRS, YFSETQ. The CDR3 DNA is TGCGCCAGCAGCTTGGATAGCGGGAGGGCCCCTGAGCAGTTCTTC. It codes for CASSLDSGRAPEQFF.

This clonotype has ten or more counts. The DNA of the CDR3 is TGCGCCAGCAGTGGTGAGGGAACCCGTTTGAACACTGAAGCTTTCTTT. Translating gives CASSGEGTRLNTEAFF. The genes are TRBV5-1 and TRBJ1-1; D is unresolved. CDR1 SGHRS and CDR2 YFSETQ come from the germline V gene. The V end lost 5 bases, the J end lost 0 bases, and 17 bases lay between the germline ends. The CDR3 is 16 amino acids.

This clonotype turned up a few times. V and J are TRBV2 and TRBJ2-1; D is perhaps TRBD1 (6 bases). V lost 7 bases and J 10 bases, leaving 11 bases between the germline ends. Germline values: CDR1 SNHLY, CDR2 FYNNEI. This CDR3 has 11 amino acids. The CDR3: CASIQDREQFF. The DNA for the CDR3 is TGTGCCAGCATCCAAGACAGGGAGCAGTTCTTC.

Ten or more counts support this clonotype. The chain employs TRBV6-2 or TRBV6-3 and TRBJ1-1, with 9 bases identical to TRBD1. Germline V gene sequence: CDR1 MNHEY, CDR2 SVGEGT. This CDR3 spans 13 amino acids. The J segment lost 10 bases and the V segment lost 2 bases, leaving 5 bases of the junction unmatched. CDR3 DNA sequence: TGTGCCAGCAGTTACCAGGGACAGGGATCAGCTTTCTTT. This sequence encodes CASSYQGQGSAFF.

This clonotype was counted only a few times. The rearrangement links TRBV20-1 to TRBJ2-5; TRBD2 agrees at 15 bases. CDR3 length: 17 amino acids. J was trimmed by 5 bases and V by 4 bases; bases with no gene match: 11. Per germline, CDR1 DFQATT and CDR2 SNEGSKA (reference sequence). As DNA, the CDR3 is TGCAGTGCTACATTGGGACTAGCGGGGGGAAGGAGGGAGACCCAGTACTTC. Amino acids: CSATLGLAGGRRETQYF.

This clonotype has only a few counts. This sequence joins TRBV24-1 and TRBJ2-6; D is unresolved. Germline CDR1 KGHDR, CDR2 SFDVKD. CDR3 size: 15 residues. With 4 bases removed from V and 2 bases from J, the gap between germline ends came to 8 bases. As DNA, the CDR3 is TGTGCCACCAGTGACCCTAGAGCTGGGGCCAACGTCCTGACTTTC. Translated: CATSDPRAGANVLTF.

This clonotype was recorded a few times. The rearrangement joins TRBV7-9 to TRBJ2-7, with D possibly being TRBD1 (6 bases). The CDR3 has 14 residues. The germline CDR1 and CDR2 sequences are SEHNR and FQNEAQ (reference sequence). Trimming stripped 3 bases from V and 5 bases from J, with 14 bases between. DNA of the CDR3: TGTGCCAGCAGCTTCAGGGGAGCCAGCCACGAGCAGTACTTC. It yields the protein CASSFRGASHEQYF.

This clonotype has at least ten counts. The chain has TRBV5-1 and TRBJ1-1; D not certain. The V gene's germline CDR1 is SGHRS and CDR2 YFSETQ. The ends were cut back, 0 bases at V and 1 base at J, with 7 bases in the middle. The CDR3 is made up of 14 amino acids. In DNA, the CDR3 is TGCGCCAGCAGCTTGGCTGTCACGAACACTGAAGCTTTCTTT. As protein: CASSLAVTNTEAFF.

CDR3: CASSLDRVLPQHF. The CDR3 coding sequence is TGTGCCAGCAGCTTGGACAGGGTTCTGCCCCAGCATTTT. This chain joins TRBV5-5 and TRBJ1-5, with TRBD1 as a possible D gene (6 bases). The V end lost 0 bases, the J end lost 9 bases, and 10 bases lay between the germline ends. Germline CDR1 SGHKS, CDR2 YYEKEE (reference sequence). CDR3 length: 13 amino acids.

CDR3 protein: CAWSAGQNEKLFF. The CDR3 DNA sequence: TGTGCCTGGAGTGCAGGACAGAATGAAAAACTGTTTTTT. The V gene is TRBV30, the J gene TRBJ1-4; possible D gene TRBD1, 6 bases. Trimming left V 1 base short and J 5 bases short, with 8 bases between. The germline gives CDR1 GTSNPN, CDR2 SVGIG (reference sequence). The CDR3 loop spans 13 amino acids.

The J gene is TRBJ1-1, the V gene TRBV25-1, with a tentative D call TRBD1 (5 bases). Trimming left V 6 bases short and J 7 bases short, with 9 bases between. Germline CDR1 MGHDK, CDR2 SYGVNS. The CDR3 extends over 11 amino acids. CDR3 loop: CASRNRIEAFF. The CDR3 nucleotides are TGTGCCAGCAGGAACAGGATTGAAGCTTTCTTT.

V usage is TRBV29-1 and J usage is TRBJ2-7; either TRBD1 or TRBD2 may supply D (5 bases each). V was pared by 1 base and J by 4 bases, with 11 bases between. The germline gives CDR1 SQVTM, CDR2 ANQGSEA. CDR3 length equals 13 residues. The CDR3 bases are TGCAGCGTTGAAGCGGGGCCTCAATACGAGCAGTACTTC. Translation gives CSVEAGPQYEQYF.

This clonotype was counted between two and nine times. The J gene is TRBJ2-3, the V gene TRBV27; D assignment may be TRBD1 or TRBD2 (5 bases each). The CDR3 length is 16 residues. V was cut by 5 bases and J by 6 bases, with 21 bases left in between. Germline V lookup: CDR1 MNHEY, CDR2 SMNVEV (reference sequence). This CDR3 reads CASSLWTGPNLDTQYF. The CDR3 bases are TGTGCCAGCAGTCTGTGGACGGGACCGAACCTCGATACGCAGTATTTT.